This TCR beta chain comes out of a study of CD8 T cells in ankylosing spondylitis. TCRdb re-called the 5' RACE reads with MiXCR, one entry per CDR3 protein. The data contain around 33,000 distinct CDR3 sequences, 7.2% of them singletons. The CDR3 covers 14 residues. Germline CDR1 is SGHRS and CDR2 is YFSETQ. V gave up 1 base and J gave up 5 bases, with 12 bases separating them. This clonotype was picked up many times. V is TRBV5-1 and J is TRBJ1-1; weak D call: TRBD1 (5 bases). This clonotype originated in a male donor with ankylosing spondylitis or in good health (not recorded which). The sample consisted of blood, either unsorted or a sorted T cell fraction (not recorded which). CDR3 in amino acids: CASSLSGPRTEAFF. The CDR3 coding sequence is TGCGCCAGCAGCTTGTCAGGGCCAAGGACTGAAGCTTTCTTT.